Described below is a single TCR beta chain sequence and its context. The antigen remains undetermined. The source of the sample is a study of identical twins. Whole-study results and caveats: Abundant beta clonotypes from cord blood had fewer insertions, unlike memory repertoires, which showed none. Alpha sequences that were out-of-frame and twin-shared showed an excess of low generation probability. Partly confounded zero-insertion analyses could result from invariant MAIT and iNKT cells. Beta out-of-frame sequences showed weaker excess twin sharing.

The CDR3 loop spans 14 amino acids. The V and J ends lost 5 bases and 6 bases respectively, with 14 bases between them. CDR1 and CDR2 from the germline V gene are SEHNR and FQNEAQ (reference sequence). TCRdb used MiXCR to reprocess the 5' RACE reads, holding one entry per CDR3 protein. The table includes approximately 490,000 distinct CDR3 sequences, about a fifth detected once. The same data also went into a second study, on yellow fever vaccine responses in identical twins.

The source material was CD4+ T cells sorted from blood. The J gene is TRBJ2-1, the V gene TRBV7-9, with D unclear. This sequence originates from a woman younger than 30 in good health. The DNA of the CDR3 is TGTGCCAGCAGCCCCCGAGTGGGCCGCAATGAGCAGTTCTTC. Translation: CASSPRVGRNEQFF.